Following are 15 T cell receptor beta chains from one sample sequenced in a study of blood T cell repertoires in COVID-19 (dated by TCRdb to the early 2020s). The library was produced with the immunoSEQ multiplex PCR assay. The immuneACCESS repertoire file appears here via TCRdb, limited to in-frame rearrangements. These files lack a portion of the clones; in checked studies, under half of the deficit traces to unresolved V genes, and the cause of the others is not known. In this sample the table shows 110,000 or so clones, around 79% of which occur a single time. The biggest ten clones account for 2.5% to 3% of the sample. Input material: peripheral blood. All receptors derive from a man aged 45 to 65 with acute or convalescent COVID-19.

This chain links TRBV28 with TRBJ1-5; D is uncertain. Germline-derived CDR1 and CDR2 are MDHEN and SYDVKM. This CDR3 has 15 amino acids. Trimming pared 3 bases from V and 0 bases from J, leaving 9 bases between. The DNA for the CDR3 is TGTGCCAGCAGTTTGGAACAGTTTAGCAATCAGCCCCAGCATTTT. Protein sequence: CASSLEQFSNQPQHF.

Written as DNA, the CDR3 is TGTGCCAGCAGCTTACTAGCGGGGAGTGGAGGGTACAATGAGCAGTTCTTC. Translation gives CASSLLAGSGGYNEQFF. This rearrangement joins TRBV7-3 to TRBJ2-1; 9 positions match TRBD2. Per germline, CDR1 SGHTA and CDR2 FQGTGA. The ends lost 2 bases at V and 4 bases at J; junction bases unmatched: 9. CDR3 length equals 17 residues.

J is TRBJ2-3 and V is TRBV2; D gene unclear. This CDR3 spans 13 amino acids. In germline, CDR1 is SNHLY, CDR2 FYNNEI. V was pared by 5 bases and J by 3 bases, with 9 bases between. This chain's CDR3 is CASSYSVTDTQYF. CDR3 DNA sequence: TGTGCCAGCAGTTACTCGGTTACAGATACGCAGTATTTT. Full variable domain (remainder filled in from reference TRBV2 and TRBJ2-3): EPEVTQTPSHQVTQMGQEVILRCVPISNHLYFYWYRQILGQKVEFLVSFYNNEISEKSEIFDDQFSVERPDGSNFTLKIRSTKLEDSAMYFCASSYSVTDTQYFGPGTRLTVL.

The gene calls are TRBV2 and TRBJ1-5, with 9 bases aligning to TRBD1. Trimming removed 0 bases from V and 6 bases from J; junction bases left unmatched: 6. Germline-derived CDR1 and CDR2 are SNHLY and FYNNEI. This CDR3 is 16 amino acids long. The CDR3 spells CASSEALQGAGQPQHF. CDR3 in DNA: TGTGCCAGCAGTGAAGCGCTACAGGGGGCGGGTCAGCCCCAGCATTTT.

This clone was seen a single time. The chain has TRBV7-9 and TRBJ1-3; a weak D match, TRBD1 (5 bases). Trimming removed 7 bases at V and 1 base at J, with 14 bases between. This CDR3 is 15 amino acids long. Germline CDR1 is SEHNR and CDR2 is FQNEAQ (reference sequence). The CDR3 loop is CASTPQGVSGNTIYF. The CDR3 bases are TGTGCCAGCACCCCCCAAGGGGTATCTGGAAACACCATATATTTT.

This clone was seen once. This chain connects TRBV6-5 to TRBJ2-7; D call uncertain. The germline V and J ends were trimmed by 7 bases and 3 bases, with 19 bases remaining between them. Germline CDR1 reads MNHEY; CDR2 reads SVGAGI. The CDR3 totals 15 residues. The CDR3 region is CASKPGPLASYEQYF. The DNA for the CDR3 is TGTGCCAGCAAGCCAGGCCCCCTGGCCAGCTACGAGCAGTACTTC.

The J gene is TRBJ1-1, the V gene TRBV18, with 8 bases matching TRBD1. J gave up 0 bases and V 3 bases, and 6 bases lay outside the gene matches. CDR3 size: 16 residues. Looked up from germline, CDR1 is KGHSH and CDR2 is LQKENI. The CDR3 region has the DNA TGTGCCAGCTCACCCCAAACGGGACAGGTGAACACTGAAGCTTTCTTT. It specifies CASSPQTGQVNTEAFF.

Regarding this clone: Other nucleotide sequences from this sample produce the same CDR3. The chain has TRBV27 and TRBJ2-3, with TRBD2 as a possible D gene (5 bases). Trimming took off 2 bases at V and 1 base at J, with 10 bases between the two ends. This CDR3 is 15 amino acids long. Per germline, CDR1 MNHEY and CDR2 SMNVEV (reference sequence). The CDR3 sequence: CASSLAGSGTDTQYF. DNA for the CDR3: TGTGCCAGCAGTTTAGCGGGCTCCGGCACAGATACGCAGTATTTT.

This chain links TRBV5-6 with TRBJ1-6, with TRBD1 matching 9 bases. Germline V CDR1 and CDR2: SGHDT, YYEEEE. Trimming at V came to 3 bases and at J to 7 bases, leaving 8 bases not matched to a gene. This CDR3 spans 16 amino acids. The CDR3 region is CASSWGTGSSNSPLHF. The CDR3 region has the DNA TGTGCCAGCAGCTGGGGGACAGGGTCATCCAATTCACCCCTCCACTTT.

In DNA, the CDR3 is TGTGCCAGCAGCCATAGCGGGATTGCCTACAATGAGCAGTTCTTC. Translated, it gives CASSHSGIAYNEQFF. This chain joins TRBV11-1 and TRBJ2-1; the match to TRBD2 covers 8 bases. The germline V gene encodes CDR1 SGHAT and CDR2 FQDESV (reference sequence). Losses at the gene ends were 5 bases for V and 2 bases for J; bases not matched to a gene: 5. The CDR3 totals 15 residues.

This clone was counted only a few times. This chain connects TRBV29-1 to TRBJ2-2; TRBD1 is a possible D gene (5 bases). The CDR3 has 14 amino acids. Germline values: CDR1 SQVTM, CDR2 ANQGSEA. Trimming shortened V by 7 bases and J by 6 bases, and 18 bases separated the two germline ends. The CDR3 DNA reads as TGCAGCGCTGAGACAGAACTCCACCCCGGGGAGCTGTTTTTT. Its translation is CSAETELHPGELFF.

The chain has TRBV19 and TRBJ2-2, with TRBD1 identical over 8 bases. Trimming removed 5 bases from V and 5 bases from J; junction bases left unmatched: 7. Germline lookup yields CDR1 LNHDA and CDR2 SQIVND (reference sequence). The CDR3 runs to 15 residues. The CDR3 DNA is TGTGCCAGTAGTCTAGGACAGGGTTGGACCGGGGAGCTGTTTTTT. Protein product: CASSLGQGWTGELFF.

This CDR3 is CASSQDAGGSGANVLTF. The CDR3 DNA is TGTGCCAGCAGCCAAGATGCCGGGGGCTCTGGGGCCAACGTCCTGACTTTC. The chain joins TRBV4-2 to TRBJ2-6; tentative D call: TRBD2 (6 bases). V was shortened by 0 bases and J by 0 bases, with 9 bases between the two germline ends. Germline V gene lookup returns CDR1 LGHNA and CDR2 YNFKEQ. The CDR3 length is 17 residues.

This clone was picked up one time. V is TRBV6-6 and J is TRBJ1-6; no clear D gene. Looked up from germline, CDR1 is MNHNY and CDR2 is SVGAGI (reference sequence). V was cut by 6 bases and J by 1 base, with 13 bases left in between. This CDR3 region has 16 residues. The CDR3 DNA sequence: TGTGCCAGCAGCACCGAGGTTCCATCCTATAATTCACCCCTCCACTTT. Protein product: CASSTEVPSYNSPLHF.

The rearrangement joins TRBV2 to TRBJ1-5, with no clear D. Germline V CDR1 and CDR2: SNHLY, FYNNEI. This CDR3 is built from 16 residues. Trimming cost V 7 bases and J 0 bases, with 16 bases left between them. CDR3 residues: CASNRDSLPSNQPQHF. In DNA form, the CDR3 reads TGTGCCAGCAATCGTGACTCCCTACCTAGCAATCAGCCCCAGCATTTT.